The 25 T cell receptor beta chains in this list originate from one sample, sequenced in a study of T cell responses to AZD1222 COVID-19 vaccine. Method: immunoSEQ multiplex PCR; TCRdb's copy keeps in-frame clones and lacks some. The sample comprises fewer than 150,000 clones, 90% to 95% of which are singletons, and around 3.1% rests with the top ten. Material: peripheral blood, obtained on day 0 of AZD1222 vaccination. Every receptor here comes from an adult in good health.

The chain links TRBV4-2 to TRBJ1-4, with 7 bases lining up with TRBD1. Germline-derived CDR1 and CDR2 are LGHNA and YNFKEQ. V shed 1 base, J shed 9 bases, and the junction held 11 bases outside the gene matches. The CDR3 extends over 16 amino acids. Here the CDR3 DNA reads TGTGCCAGCAGCCAAGTGGGGACAGTAACGAGTAAAAAACTGTTTTTT. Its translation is CASSQVGTVTSKKLFF.

CDR3 sequence: CASSYQGQTNYGYTF. CDR3 coding DNA: TGTGCCAGCTCATATCAAGGACAGACTAACTATGGCTACACCTTC. V is TRBV18 and J is TRBJ1-2, with D possibly matching TRBD1 (6 bases). Germline assignment: CDR1 KGHSH and CDR2 LQKENI. The CDR3 runs to 15 residues. V lost 5 bases, J lost 0 bases, and 13 bases lay in between.

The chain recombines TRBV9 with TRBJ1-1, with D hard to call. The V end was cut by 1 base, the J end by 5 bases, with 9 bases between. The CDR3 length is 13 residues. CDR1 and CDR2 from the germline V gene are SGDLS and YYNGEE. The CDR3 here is CASSVIDGTEAFF. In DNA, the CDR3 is TGTGCCAGCAGCGTAATAGACGGAACTGAAGCTTTCTTT. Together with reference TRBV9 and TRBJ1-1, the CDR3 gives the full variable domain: DSGVTQTPKHLITATGQRVTLRCSPRSGDLSVYWYQQSLDQGLQFLIQYYNGEERAKGNILERFSAQQFPDLHSELNLSSLELGDSALYFCASSVIDGTEAFFGQGTRLTVV.

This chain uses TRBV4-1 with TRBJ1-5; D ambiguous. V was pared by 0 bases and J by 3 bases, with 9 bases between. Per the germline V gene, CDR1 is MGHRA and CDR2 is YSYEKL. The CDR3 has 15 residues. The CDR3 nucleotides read TGCGCCAGCAGCCAAGAACCGGCGTTCAATCAGCCCCAGCATTTT. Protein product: CASSQEPAFNQPQHF.

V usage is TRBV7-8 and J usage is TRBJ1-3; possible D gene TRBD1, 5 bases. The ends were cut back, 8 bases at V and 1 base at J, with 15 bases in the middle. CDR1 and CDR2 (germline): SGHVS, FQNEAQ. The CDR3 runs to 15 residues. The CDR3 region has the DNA TGTGCCAGCGGCCGGGGGACTCCGTCTGGAAACACCATATATTTT. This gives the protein CASGRGTPSGNTIYF.

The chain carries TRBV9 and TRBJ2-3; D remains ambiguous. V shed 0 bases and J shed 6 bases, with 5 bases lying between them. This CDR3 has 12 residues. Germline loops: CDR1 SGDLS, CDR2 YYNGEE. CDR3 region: CASSVDGDTQYF. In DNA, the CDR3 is TGTGCCAGCAGCGTAGATGGGGATACGCAGTATTTT.

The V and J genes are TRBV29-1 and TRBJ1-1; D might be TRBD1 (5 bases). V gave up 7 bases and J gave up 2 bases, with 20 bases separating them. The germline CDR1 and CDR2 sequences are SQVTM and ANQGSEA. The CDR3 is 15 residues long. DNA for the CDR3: TGCAGCGGGGGATACTCAGGGACTTTTAACACTGAAGCTTTCTTT. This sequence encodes CSGGYSGTFNTEAFF.

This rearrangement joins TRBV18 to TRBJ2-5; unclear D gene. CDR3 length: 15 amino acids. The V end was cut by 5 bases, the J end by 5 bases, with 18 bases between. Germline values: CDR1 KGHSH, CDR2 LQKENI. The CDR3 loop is CASSKSWLTEETQYF. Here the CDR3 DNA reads TGTGCCAGCTCAAAGAGTTGGTTAACGGAGGAGACCCAGTACTTC. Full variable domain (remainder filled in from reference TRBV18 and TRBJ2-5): NAGVMQNPRHLVRRRGQEARLRCSPMKGHSHVYWYRQLPEEGLKFMVYLQKENIIDESGMPKERFSAEFPKEGPSILRIQQVVRGDSAAYFCASSKSWLTEETQYFGPGTRLLVL.

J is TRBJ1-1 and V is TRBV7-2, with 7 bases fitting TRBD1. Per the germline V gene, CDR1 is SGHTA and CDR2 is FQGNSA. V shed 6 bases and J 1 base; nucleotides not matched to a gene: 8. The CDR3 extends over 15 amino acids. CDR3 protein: CASSRQGRGNTEAFF. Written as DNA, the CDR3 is TGTGCCAGCAGTCGACAGGGCCGGGGGAACACTGAAGCTTTCTTT.

CDR3 coding DNA: TGTGCCAGCAGCCCTAGGACAGGGCGCTGGGACGAGCAGTACTTC. Translating it yields CASSPRTGRWDEQYF. The chain couples TRBV27 to TRBJ2-7; TRBD1 matches at 8 bases. The V gene end was trimmed by 6 bases and the J gene end by 5 bases; junction bases not matched to a gene: 12. There are 15 residues in the CDR3. Germline CDR1 and CDR2: MNHEY and SMNVEV (reference sequence).

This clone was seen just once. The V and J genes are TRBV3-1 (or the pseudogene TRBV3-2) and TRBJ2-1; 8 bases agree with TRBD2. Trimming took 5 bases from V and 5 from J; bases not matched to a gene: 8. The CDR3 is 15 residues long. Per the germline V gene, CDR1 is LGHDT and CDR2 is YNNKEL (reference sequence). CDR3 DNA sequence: TGTGCCAGCAGCACCCGACTAGCGAACCACAATGAGCAGTTCTTC. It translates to CASSTRLANHNEQFF.

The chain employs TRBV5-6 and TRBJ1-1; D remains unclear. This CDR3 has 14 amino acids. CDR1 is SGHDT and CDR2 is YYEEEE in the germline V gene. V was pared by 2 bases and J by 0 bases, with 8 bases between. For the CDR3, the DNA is TGTGCCAGCAGCTTTATAGGAGTGAACACTGAAGCTTTCTTT. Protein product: CASSFIGVNTEAFF. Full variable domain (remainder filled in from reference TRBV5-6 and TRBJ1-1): DAGVTQSPTHLIKTRGQQVTLRCSPKSGHDTVSWYQQALGQGPQFIFQYYEEEERQRGNFPDRFSGHQFPNYSSELNVNALLLGDSALYLCASSFIGVNTEAFFGQGTRLTVV.

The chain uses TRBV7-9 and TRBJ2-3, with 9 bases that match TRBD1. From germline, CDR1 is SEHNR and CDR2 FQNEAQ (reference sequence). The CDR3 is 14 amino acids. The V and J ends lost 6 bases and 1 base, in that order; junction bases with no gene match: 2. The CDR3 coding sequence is TGTGCCAGCAGTCGGACAGGGGGCACAGATACGCAGTATTTT. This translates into CASSRTGGTDTQYF.

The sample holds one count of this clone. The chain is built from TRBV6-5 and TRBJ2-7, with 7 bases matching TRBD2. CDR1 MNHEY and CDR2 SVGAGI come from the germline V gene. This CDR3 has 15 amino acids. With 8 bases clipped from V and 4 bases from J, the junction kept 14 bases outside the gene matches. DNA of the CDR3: TGTGCCAGCGTACCCGGGGGGAGCGGAAAATACGAGCAGTACTTC. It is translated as CASVPGGSGKYEQYF.

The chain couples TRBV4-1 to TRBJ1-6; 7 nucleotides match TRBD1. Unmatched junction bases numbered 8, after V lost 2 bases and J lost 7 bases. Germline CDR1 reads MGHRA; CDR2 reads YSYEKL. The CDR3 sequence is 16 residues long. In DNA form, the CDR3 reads TGCGCCAGCAGCCAAAATACAGGGGCAGGCAATTCACCCCTCCACTTT. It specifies CASSQNTGAGNSPLHF.

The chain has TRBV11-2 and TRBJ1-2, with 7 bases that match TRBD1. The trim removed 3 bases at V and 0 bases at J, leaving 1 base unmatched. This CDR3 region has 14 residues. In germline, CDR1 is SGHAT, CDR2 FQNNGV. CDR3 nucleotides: TGTGCCAGCAGCTTGGACAGGACTAACTATGGCTACACCTTC. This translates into CASSLDRTNYGYTF.

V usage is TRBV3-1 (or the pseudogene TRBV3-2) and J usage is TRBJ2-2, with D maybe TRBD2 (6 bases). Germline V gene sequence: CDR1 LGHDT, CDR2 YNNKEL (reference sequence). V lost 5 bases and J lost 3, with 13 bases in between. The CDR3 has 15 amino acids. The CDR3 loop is CASSSLGGDTGELFF. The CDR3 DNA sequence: TGTGCCAGCAGCTCACTGGGCGGGGACACCGGGGAGCTGTTTTTT.

The CDR3 bases are TGTGCCAGTAGCGGGATGGCGACCTATCAGCCCCAGCATTTT. This translates into CASSGMATYQPQHF. The chain has TRBV19 and TRBJ1-5, with D uncertain. This CDR3 is built from 14 residues. Germline loops: CDR1 LNHDA, CDR2 SQIVND (reference sequence). Trimming pared 6 bases from V and 5 bases from J, leaving 14 bases between.

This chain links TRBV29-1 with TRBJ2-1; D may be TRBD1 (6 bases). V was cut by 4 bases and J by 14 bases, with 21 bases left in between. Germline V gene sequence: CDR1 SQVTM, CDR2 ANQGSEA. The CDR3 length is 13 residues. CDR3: CSVARDTPEREFF. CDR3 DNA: TGCAGCGTTGCCAGGGACACCCCGGAGAGGGAGTTCTTC.

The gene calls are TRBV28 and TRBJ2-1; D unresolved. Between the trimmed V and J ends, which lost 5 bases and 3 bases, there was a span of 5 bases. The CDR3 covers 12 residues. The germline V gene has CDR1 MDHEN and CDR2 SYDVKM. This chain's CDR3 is CASSLNYNEQFF. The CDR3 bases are TGTGCCAGCAGTCTCAACTACAATGAGCAGTTCTTC.

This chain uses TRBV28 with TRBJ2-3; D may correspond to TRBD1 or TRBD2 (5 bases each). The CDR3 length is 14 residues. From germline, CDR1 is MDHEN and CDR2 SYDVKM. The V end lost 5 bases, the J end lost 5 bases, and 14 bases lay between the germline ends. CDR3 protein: CASSAGTRGDTQYF. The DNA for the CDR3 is TGTGCCAGCAGTGCCGGGACCCGAGGAGATACGCAGTATTTT.

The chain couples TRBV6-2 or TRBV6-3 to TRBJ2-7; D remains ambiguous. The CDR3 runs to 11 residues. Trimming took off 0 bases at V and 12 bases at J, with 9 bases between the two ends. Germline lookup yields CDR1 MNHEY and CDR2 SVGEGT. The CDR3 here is CASSYSGNWYF. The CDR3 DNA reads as TGTGCCAGCAGTTACTCTGGGAACTGGTACTTC.

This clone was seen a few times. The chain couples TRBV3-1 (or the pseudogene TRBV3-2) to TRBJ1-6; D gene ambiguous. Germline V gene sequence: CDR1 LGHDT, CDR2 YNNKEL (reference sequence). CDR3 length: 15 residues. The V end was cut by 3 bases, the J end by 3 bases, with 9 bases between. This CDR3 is CASSQETGYNSPLHF. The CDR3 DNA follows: TGTGCCAGCAGCCAGGAGACGGGCTATAATTCACCCCTCCACTTT.

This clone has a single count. The CDR3 loop reads CASSAPTGGNQPQHF. For the CDR3, the DNA is TGTGCCAGCAGCGCTCCGACAGGGGGAAATCAGCCCCAGCATTTT. The chain uses TRBV5-5 and TRBJ1-5; 9 nucleotides align to TRBD1. Germline V lookup: CDR1 SGHKS, CDR2 YYEKEE (reference sequence). The CDR3 runs to 15 residues. The trim removed 4 bases at V and 4 bases at J, leaving 6 bases unmatched.

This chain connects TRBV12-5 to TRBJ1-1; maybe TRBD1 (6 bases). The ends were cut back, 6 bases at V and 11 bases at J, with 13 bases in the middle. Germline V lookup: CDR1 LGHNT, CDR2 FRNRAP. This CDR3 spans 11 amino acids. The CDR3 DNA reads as TGTGCTAGTGGCACAGGGTTGGTCGCTTTCTTT. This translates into CASGTGLVAFF.